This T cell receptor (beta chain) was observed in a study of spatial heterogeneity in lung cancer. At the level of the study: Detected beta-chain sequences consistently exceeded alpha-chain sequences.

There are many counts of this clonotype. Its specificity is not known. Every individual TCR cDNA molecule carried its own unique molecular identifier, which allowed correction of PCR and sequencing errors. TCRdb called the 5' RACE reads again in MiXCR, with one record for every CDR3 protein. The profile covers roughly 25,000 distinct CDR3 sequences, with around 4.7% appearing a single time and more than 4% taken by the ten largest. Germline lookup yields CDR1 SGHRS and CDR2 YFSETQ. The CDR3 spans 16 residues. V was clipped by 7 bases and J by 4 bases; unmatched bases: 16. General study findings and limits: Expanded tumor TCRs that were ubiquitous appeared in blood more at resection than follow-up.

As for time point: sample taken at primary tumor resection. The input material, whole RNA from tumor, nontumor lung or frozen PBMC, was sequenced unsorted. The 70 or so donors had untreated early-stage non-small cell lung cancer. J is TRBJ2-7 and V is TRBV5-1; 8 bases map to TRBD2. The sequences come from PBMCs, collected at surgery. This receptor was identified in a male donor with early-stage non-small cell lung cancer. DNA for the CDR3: TGCGCCAGCTGCCTTGATAGCGGGATAGTTCCTTACGAGCAGTACTTC. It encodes CASCLDSGIVPYEQYF.